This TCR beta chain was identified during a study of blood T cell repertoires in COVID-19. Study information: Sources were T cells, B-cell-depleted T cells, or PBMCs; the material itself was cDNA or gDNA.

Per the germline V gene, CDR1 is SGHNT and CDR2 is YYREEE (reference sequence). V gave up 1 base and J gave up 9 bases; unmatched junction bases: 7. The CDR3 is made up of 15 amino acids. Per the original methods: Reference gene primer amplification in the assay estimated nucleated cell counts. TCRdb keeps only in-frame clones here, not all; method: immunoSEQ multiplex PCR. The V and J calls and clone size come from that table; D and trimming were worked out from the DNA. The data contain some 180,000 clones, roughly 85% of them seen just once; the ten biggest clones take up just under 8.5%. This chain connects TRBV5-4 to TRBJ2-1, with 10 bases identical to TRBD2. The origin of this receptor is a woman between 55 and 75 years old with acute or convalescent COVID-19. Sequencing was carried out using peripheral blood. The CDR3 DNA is TGTGCCAGCAGCTTGCCTAGCGGGAGTAGTAGTGAGCAGTTCTTC. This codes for CASSLPSGSSSEQFF. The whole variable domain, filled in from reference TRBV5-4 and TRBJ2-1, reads ETGVTQSPTHLIKTRGQQVTLRCSSQSGHNTVSWYQQALGQGPQFIFQYYREEENGRGNFPPRFSGLQFPNYSSELNVNALELDDSALYLCASSLPSGSSSEQFFGPGTRLTVL.